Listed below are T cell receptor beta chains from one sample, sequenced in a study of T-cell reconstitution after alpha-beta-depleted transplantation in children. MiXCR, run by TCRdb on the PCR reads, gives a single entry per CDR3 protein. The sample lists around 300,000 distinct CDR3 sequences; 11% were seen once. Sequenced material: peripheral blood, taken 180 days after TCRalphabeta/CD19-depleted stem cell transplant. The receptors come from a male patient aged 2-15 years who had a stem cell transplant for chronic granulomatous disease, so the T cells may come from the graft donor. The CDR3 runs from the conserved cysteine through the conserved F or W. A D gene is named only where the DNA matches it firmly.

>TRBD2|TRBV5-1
CASSLSGGADTQYF
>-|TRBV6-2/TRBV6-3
CASRGDYGYTF
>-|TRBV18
CASSPGGPPLHF
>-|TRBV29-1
CSVSGAGELFF
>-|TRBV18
CASSPRTLSTGNTIYF
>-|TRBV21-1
CASSAWTKGQETQYF
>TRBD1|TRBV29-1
CSVPSRGHTEAFF
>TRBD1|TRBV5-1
CASSLRPGTAAYEQYF
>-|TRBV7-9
CASSWGHRGANEKLFF
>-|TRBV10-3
CAIRATTAEETQYF
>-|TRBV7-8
CASSFEEGVETQYF
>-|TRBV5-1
CASSLKGMETQYF
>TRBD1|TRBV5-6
CASNRGRPPYEQYF
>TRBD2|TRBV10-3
CAISETSGGYEQYF
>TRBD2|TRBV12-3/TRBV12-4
CASSLWSGGPPLDTQYF
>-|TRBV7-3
CASSATLTSETQYF
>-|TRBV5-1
CASSLPEGSAYTDTQYF
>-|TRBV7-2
CASSEIGDRQETQYF
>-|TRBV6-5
CASSYFGKNTGELFF
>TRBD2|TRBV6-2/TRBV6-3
CASRWSGGAETQYF
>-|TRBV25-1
CASSVNRNTEAFF
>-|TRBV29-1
CSVEVGGSGTGELFF
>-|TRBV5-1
CASSLVGPETQYF
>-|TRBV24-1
CATSDSRDKQETQYF
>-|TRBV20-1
CSASLYGYTF